Described below is a single T cell receptor beta chain sequence and its context. This specimen belongs to a study of monozygotic twins with inflammatory bowel disease. Via template switching, UMIs carrying a 6-nucleotide sample barcode were introduced. TCRalpha and TCRbeta cDNA underwent two nested PCRs of around 15 and 10 cycles. TCRdb re-called the 5' RACE reads and gives one entry per CDR3 protein, without DNA. The table counts around 380,000 distinct CDR3 sequences; about 2.3% lies in the top ten. Someone took a 2.5 ml blood sample from each of the donors. Per germline, CDR1 SGHAT and CDR2 FQNNGV. The CDR3 loop spans 16 amino acids.

Sequenced material: blood. The chain couples TRBV11-2 to TRBJ2-6. This sequence was found in a human donor with ulcerative colitis or Crohn's disease, or a healthy co-twin of an affected twin (not recorded which). The CDR3 loop is CASSPAEFVRANVLTF.